These T cell receptor beta chains were read from a single sample in a study of Ad26.COV2.S vaccination and SARS-CoV-2 variants. Some clones are missing from TCRdb's copy, which holds only in-frame ones; the method was immunoSEQ multiplex PCR. The top ten clones hold 2% to 2.5% of a sample with more than 300,000 clones, over 80% of them seen once. The source material was peripheral blood, sampled in a trial of Ad26.COV2.S vaccine versus placebo. Receptors originate from a person between 18 and 65 years old who received the Ad26.COV2.S COVID-19 vaccine or a placebo. CDR3s include the opening cysteine and the closing phenylalanine or tryptophan. The D gene is left open where the match is weak. The size field is filled for only some rows; it gives once, few, many or a size class.

CDR3aa	CDR3nt	abundance	v_gene	j_gene	d_gene
CASRQGGGQPQHF	TGTGCCAGCAGACAGGGGGGCGGTCAGCCCCAGCATTTT	.	TRBV2	TRBJ1-5	TRBD1
CASSQTGGSEAFF	TGTGCCAGCAGCCAAACAGGGGGGAGTGAAGCTTTCTTT	.	TRBV3-1/TRBV3-2	TRBJ1-1	TRBD1
CASSRVVFAGERNEQFF	TGTGCCAGCAGCCGCGTGGTGTTTGCGGGGGAGCGCAATGAGCAGTTCTTC	.	TRBV9	TRBJ2-1	TRBD2
CASSLRTGFTDTQYF	TGTGCCAGCAGCTTAAGGACAGGGTTCACAGATACGCAGTATTTT	.	TRBV5-4	TRBJ2-3	TRBD1
CASSASSRGTEAFF	TGTGCCAGCAGCGCCTCTTCGAGGGGCACTGAAGCTTTCTTT	few	TRBV3-1/TRBV3-2	TRBJ1-1	.
CASKSVTAYEQYF	TGTGCCAGCAAGTCGGTGACCGCTTACGAGCAGTACTTC	.	TRBV7-2	TRBJ2-7	.
CASSDRDRGWRSPLHF	TGTGCCAGCAGCGACCGGGACAGGGGATGGCGTTCACCCCTCCACTTT	.	TRBV5-4	TRBJ1-6	TRBD1
CSVESDAGSYEQYF	TGCAGCGTTGAGTCGGACGCTGGATCCTACGAGCAGTACTTC	.	TRBV29-1	TRBJ2-7	.
CASSLYRGGRVSGNTIYF	TGTGCCAGCAGTTTGTACAGGGGAGGTAGGGTCTCTGGAAACACCATATATTTT	.	TRBV28	TRBJ1-3	TRBD1
CASRRDSSNTEAFF	TGTGCCAGCAGAAGGGACAGCTCGAACACTGAAGCTTTCTTT	.	TRBV6-5	TRBJ1-1	TRBD1
CASSSSGGAQETQYF	TGTGCCAGCAGTTCTAGCGGGGGGGCCCAAGAGACCCAGTACTTC	.	TRBV28	TRBJ2-5	TRBD2
CASSGTGQGWGPLHF	TGTGCCAGCAGCGGAACGGGACAGGGTTGGGGACCCCTCCACTTT	once	TRBV5-6	TRBJ1-6	TRBD1
CASSLGLAETQYF	TGTGCCAGCAGCTTGGGTCTTGCGGAGACCCAGTACTTC	.	TRBV7-9	TRBJ2-5	.
CASSYHKPSGGSGYTF	TGTGCCAGCAGTTACCATAAACCTTCAGGGGGCTCTGGCTACACCTTC	.	TRBV6-5	TRBJ1-2	TRBD1
CASSLSLGSLREFYTF	TGTGCCAGCAGTTTAAGTCTGGGGTCCTTGAGGGAGTTCTACACCTTC	.	TRBV28	TRBJ1-2	.
CASSQSTEAFF	TGTGCCAGCAGCCAAAGCACTGAAGCTTTCTTT	.	TRBV3-1/TRBV3-2	TRBJ1-1	.
CASSRQGGNTGELFF	TGTGCCAGCAGTCGGCAGGGAGGGAACACCGGGGAGCTGTTTTTT	.	TRBV7-3	TRBJ2-2	.
CASSKELAGGTDTQYF	TGCGCCAGCAGCAAAGAACTAGCGGGGGGTACAGATACGCAGTATTTT	.	TRBV5-1	TRBJ2-3	TRBD2
CASSPGQYQPQHF	TGTGCCAGCTCACCCGGACAGTATCAGCCCCAGCATTTT	.	TRBV18	TRBJ1-5	.
CASRAGGAGNTIYF	TGTGCCAGTAGAGCAGGGGGAGCTGGAAACACCATATATTTT	.	TRBV19	TRBJ1-3	TRBD1
CASSLHPQGYEQYF	TGTGCCAGCAGCTTACATCCTCAGGGGTACGAGCAGTACTTC	.	TRBV11-2	TRBJ2-7	.
CAISVGGGTDTQYF	TGTGCCATCAGTGTAGGGGGCGGCACAGATACGCAGTATTTT	.	TRBV10-3	TRBJ2-3	TRBD1
CASSPGVGLASQETQYF	TGCGCCAGCAGCCCGGGGGTGGGGCTAGCATCTCAAGAGACCCAGTACTTC	.	TRBV5-1	TRBJ2-5	.
CASSRGLAGGPSDTQYF	TGTGCCAGCAGCCGGGGACTAGCGGGGGGGCCTTCAGATACGCAGTATTTT	.	TRBV3-1/TRBV3-2	TRBJ2-3	TRBD2
CASRQTGLAGDQGPYVQYF	TGTGCCAGCAGACAGACTGGACTAGCGGGGGACCAAGGGCCCTACGTGCAGTACTTC	.	TRBV14	TRBJ2-7	TRBD2
CASSESFNEQYF	TGTGCCAGCAGTGAGAGTTTTAACGAGCAGTACTTC	.	TRBV6-1	TRBJ2-7	.
CATSQGIYGYTF	TGTGCCACTTCACAGGGGATCTATGGCTACACCTTC	.	TRBV19	TRBJ1-2	TRBD1
CASSFSLGDSYNSPLHF	TGTGCCAGCAGCTTTTCGTTAGGAGACTCCTATAATTCACCCCTCCACTTT	few	TRBV7-9	TRBJ1-6	.